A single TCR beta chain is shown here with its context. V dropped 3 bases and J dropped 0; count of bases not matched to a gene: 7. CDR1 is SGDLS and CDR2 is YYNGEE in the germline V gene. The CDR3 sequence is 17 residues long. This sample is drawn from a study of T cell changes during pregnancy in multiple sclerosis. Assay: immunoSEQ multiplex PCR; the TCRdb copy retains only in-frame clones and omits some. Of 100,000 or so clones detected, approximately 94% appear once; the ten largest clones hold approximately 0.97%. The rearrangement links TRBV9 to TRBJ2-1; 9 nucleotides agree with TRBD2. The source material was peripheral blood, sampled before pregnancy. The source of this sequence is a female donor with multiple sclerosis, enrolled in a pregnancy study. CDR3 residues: CASSAFLSGSSYNEQFF. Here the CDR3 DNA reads TGTGCCAGCAGCGCATTTCTTAGCGGGAGCTCCTACAATGAGCAGTTCTTC.